This T cell receptor beta chain was sequenced for a study of a mutant IDH1 vaccine in newly diagnosed glioma. The overall study: Standard pretreatment was either radiotherapy, temozolomide, or, for most, radiochemotherapy with temozolomide. Week 35 was safety follow-up visit V12; week 47 was end-of-study visit V13.

The time point: week 47, end of study. Vaccination used 300 ug of mutant IDH1 20-mer peptide per dose, with topical imiquimod. Eight vaccinations went to patients in weeks 1, 3, 5, 7, 11, 15, 19, 23. New WHO grade 3 or 4 IDH1-mutant, ATRX-lost astrocytomas were present in all donors. The CDR3 is made up of 15 amino acids. Germline V gene data show CDR1 as MGHRA and CDR2 as YSYEKL. Trimming pared 3 bases from V and 0 bases from J, leaving 8 bases between. Sequenced by immunoSEQ multiplex PCR; TCRdb stores in-frame clones only, minus some. The table has about 94,000 clones, roughly 86% seen once. About this clone itself: Its antigen is unidentified.

The source is a woman aged 45-65 years with glioma. The material sequenced was PBMCs, taken from a glioma patient whose treatment included an IDH1 peptide vaccine. The chain uses TRBV4-1 and TRBJ2-2, with D perhaps TRBD1 or TRBD2 (5 bases each). This CDR3 is CASSHGTTNTGELFF. In nucleotides, the CDR3 is TGCGCCAGCAGCCATGGGACGACGAACACCGGGGAGCTGTTTTTT.